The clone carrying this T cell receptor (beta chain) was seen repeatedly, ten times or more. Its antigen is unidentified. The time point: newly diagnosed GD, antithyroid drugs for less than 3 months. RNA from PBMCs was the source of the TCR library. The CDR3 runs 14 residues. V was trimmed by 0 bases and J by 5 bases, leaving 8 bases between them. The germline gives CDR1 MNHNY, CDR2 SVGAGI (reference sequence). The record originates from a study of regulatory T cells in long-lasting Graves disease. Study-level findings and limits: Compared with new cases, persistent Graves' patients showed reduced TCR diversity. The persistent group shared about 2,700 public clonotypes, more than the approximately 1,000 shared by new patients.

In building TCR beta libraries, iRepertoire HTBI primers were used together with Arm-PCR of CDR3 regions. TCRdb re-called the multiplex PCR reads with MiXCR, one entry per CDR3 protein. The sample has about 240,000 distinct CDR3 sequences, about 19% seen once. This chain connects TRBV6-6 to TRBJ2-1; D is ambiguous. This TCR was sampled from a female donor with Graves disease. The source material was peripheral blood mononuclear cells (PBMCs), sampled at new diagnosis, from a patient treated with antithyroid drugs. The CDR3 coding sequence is TGTGCCAGCAGTTACTCGACCAAAAACAATGAGCAGTTCTTC. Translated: CASSYSTKNNEQFF.